This T cell receptor (beta chain) was recorded in a study of a mutant IDH1 vaccine in newly diagnosed glioma. Germline CDR1 SGHRS, CDR2 YFSETQ. This CDR3 has 14 residues. Germline trimming cut 0 bases from V and 7 bases from J; bases unmatched to any gene: 6. Concerning this clone itself: Its antigen remains unidentified.

Time point here: week 35, safety follow-up. Vaccinated patients received 300 ug of mutant IDH1 20-mer peptide per dose, with topical imiquimod. Eight vaccinations were given in weeks 1, 3, 5, 7, 11, 15, 19 and 23. Method: immunoSEQ multiplex PCR; TCRdb's copy keeps in-frame clones and lacks some. There are about 50,000 clones in the sample; 84% occur only once, and over 4% lies in the top ten. The source of this sequence is a woman aged 18-30 years with glioma. This specimen was PBMCs, taken from a glioma patient whose treatment included an IDH1 peptide vaccine. This sequence joins TRBV5-1 and TRBJ1-2, with 7 bases aligning to TRBD1. The CDR3 DNA reads TGCGCCAGCAGCTTGGGGGACAGAATCCTTGGCTACACCTTC. Its translation is CASSLGDRILGYTF.